The 17 T cell receptor beta chains below come from one sample, sequenced in a study of cytomegalovirus exposure and HLA in healthy donors (dated 2017 in TCRdb). Libraries were prepared through the immunoSEQ multiplex PCR assay. The multiplex PCR relied on a mix of 60 forward primers for TCR Vbeta segments and 13 reverse primers for TCR Jbeta segments. TCRdb obtained this table from immuneACCESS and retained in-frame rearrangements with V and J assigned. These tables miss some clones; where compared with another copy, unresolved V genes account for less than half of the shortfall, and the remainder is unexplained. This sample holds 55,000 to 80,000 clones; 70% to 90% were observed only once. The top ten clonotypes cover around 2.9% of the sample. Sequenced input: PBMCs. The receptor source for this set is a woman aged 25 to 39 in good health and CMV-seronegative.

V gene TRBV2 combines with J gene TRBJ2-4; D is unresolved. This CDR3 contains 13 residues. Germline V CDR1 and CDR2: SNHLY, FYNNEI. The V end lost 7 bases, the J end lost 0 bases, and 7 bases lay between the germline ends. CDR3 coding DNA: TGTGCCAGCATTCAGATAGCCAAAAACATTCAGTACTTC. This encodes CASIQIAKNIQYF.

This chain joins TRBV5-1 and TRBJ2-7, with 8 bases identical to TRBD1. The CDR3 covers 15 residues. CDR1 SGHRS and CDR2 YFSETQ come from the germline V gene. V gave up 3 bases and J gave up 3 bases; unmatched junction bases: 8. The CDR3 loop is CASSSHTTGDYEQYF. CDR3 DNA: TGCGCCAGCAGCTCACATACGACAGGGGACTACGAGCAGTACTTC.

The chain employs TRBV28 and TRBJ1-6; 8 nucleotides line up with TRBD1. The CDR3 length is 14 residues. V was pared by 7 bases and J by 5 bases, with 4 bases of the junction left unmatched. Germline V gene sequence: CDR1 MDHEN, CDR2 SYDVKM. The DNA of the CDR3 is TGTGCCAGCACTGTGGGACAGGATAATTCACCCCTCCACTTT. Protein sequence: CASTVGQDNSPLHF.

The V and J genes are TRBV19 and TRBJ1-5, with D possibly matching TRBD1 (6 bases). V was clipped by 3 bases and J by 7 bases, with 13 bases between them. This CDR3 spans 14 amino acids. Germline CDR1 and CDR2: LNHDA and SQIVND (reference sequence). This CDR3 reads CASSIRGAGQPQHF. CDR3 in DNA: TGTGCCAGTAGTATCCGGGGGGCCGGGCAGCCCCAGCATTTT.

This clone occurred once. The chain uses TRBV19 and TRBJ2-6; tentatively, D is TRBD2 (6 bases). Germline V lookup: CDR1 LNHDA, CDR2 SQIVND (reference sequence). CDR3 length: 17 residues. V was clipped by 6 bases and J by 0 bases, with 15 bases between them. The CDR3 is CASRRDGIISGANVLTF. CDR3 DNA sequence: TGTGCCAGTAGGCGGGACGGAATTATCTCTGGGGCCAACGTCCTGACTTTC.

This clone was detected once. J is TRBJ2-3 and V is TRBV7-9, with D possibly being TRBD1 (6 bases). This CDR3 comprises 15 residues. Between the trimmed V and J ends, which lost 4 bases and 2 bases, there was a span of 13 bases. CDR1 SEHNR and CDR2 FQNEAQ come from the germline V gene (reference sequence). The CDR3 region is CASSYQGINTDTQYF. Here the CDR3 DNA reads TGTGCCAGCAGCTACCAGGGGATCAACACAGATACGCAGTATTTT.

This clone was seen a single time. CDR3 residues: CASSLEKGRRMNTEAFF. The CDR3 bases are TGTGCCAGCAGCTTGGAAAAGGGGCGGCGGATGAACACTGAAGCTTTCTTT. This chain connects TRBV5-8 to TRBJ1-1; TRBD1 might be the D (5 bases). Germline V gives CDR1 SGHTS, CDR2 YDEGEE. V lost 0 bases, J lost 0 bases, and 15 bases lay in between. The CDR3 sequence is 17 residues long.

This sequence joins TRBV27 and TRBJ2-7; TRBD1 might be the D (6 bases). The CDR3 runs to 15 residues. CDR1 and CDR2 from the germline V gene are MNHEY and SMNVEV (reference sequence). With 5 bases removed from V and 0 bases from J, the gap between germline ends came to 14 bases. Here the CDR3 DNA reads TGTGCCAGCAGTCCCAAGGGGGTAAGCTCCTACGAGCAGTACTTC. As protein: CASSPKGVSSYEQYF.

This sequence joins TRBV9 and TRBJ2-2; TRBD2 matches at 11 bases. The V gene's germline CDR1 is SGDLS and CDR2 YYNGEE. V shed 0 bases, J shed 6 bases, and the junction held 4 bases outside the gene matches. The CDR3 spans 16 residues. CDR3 coding DNA: TGTGCCAGCAGCGTAGTAATAGCGGGGGGGCCCGGGGAGCTGTTTTTT. Amino acid sequence: CASSVVIAGGPGELFF.

The chain carries TRBV29-1 and TRBJ2-2, with 9 bases matching TRBD1. In germline, CDR1 is SQVTM, CDR2 ANQGSEA. With V trimmed by 4 bases and J by 7 bases, 1 base remained unmatched. The CDR3 contains 12 residues. In nucleotides, the CDR3 is TGCAGCGTTGTGACAGGGGGCGGGGAGCTGTTTTTT. It specifies CSVVTGGGELFF.

The genes are TRBV10-1 and TRBJ2-2; D call uncertain. This CDR3 contains 14 residues. Per the germline V gene, CDR1 is WNHNN and CDR2 is SYGVQD (reference sequence). V was pared by 5 bases and J by 3 bases, with 10 bases between. CDR3 residues: CASSSAGYTGELFF. In DNA form, the CDR3 reads TGCGCCAGCAGTTCCGCAGGCTACACCGGGGAGCTGTTTTTT.

This chain connects TRBV9 to TRBJ2-5; no clear D gene. The germline gives CDR1 SGDLS, CDR2 YYNGEE. V lost 2 bases, J lost 3 bases, and 5 bases lay in between. CDR3 size: 12 residues. The CDR3 DNA reads TGTGCCAGCAGCGTCGGAGAAGAGACCCAGTACTTC. Translation gives CASSVGEETQYF.

The chain joins TRBV5-1 to TRBJ1-1, with 10 positions matching TRBD1. The V and J ends lost 4 bases and 4 bases, in that order; junction bases with no gene match: 7. The CDR3 is 15 residues long. CDR1 and CDR2 from the germline V gene are SGHRS and YFSETQ. Written as DNA, the CDR3 is TGCGCCAGCAGCCTTTTCCGGACAGGGGGCACTGAAGCTTTCTTT. Amino acid sequence: CASSLFRTGGTEAFF.

The V call is TRBV5-8, the J call TRBJ1-3; D remains unclear. Germline loops: CDR1 SGHTS, CDR2 YDEGEE. V lost 0 bases and J 0 bases, leaving 10 bases between the germline ends. CDR3 length: 16 amino acids. This CDR3 reads CASSLVVVSSGNTIYF. The CDR3 bases are TGTGCCAGCAGCTTGGTAGTCGTTAGCTCTGGAAACACCATATATTTT.

The chain links TRBV6-1 to TRBJ2-1; the match to TRBD2 covers 14 bases. This CDR3 is built from 15 residues. Germline CDR1 reads MNHNS; CDR2 reads SASEGT. The V segment lost 7 bases and the J segment 9 bases; nucleotides outside the gene matches: 8. The CDR3 DNA is TGTGCCAGCATTGGACTAGCGGGGGGCGGAGGTGAGCAGTTCTTC. It yields the protein CASIGLAGGGGEQFF.

A single count supports this clone. This rearrangement joins TRBV5-1 to TRBJ1-1; D gene unclear. The V gene lost 4 bases and the J gene lost 1 base, with 11 bases spanning the gap. Germline V gene data show CDR1 as SGHRS and CDR2 as YFSETQ. The length of the CDR3 is 14 residues. As DNA, the CDR3 is TGCGCCAGCAGCATAACCGACACGAACACTGAAGCTTTCTTT. This encodes CASSITDTNTEAFF.

The chain combines TRBV4-2 with TRBJ2-3, with TRBD1 identical over 7 bases. V shed 0 bases and J 4 bases; nucleotides not matched to a gene: 19. Per the germline V gene, CDR1 is LGHNA and CDR2 is YNFKEQ. The CDR3 runs 20 residues. The CDR3 here is CASSQEPISPTGARADTQYF. The CDR3 DNA reads as TGTGCCAGCAGCCAAGAGCCCATATCCCCAACAGGGGCCCGGGCAGATACGCAGTATTTT.